These T cell receptor beta chains were read from a single sample in a study of T cells of healthy individuals. TCRdb itself ran the 5' RACE reads through MiXCR, one entry per CDR3 protein. Found here are 90,000 to 100,000 distinct CDR3 sequences, 17% of them singletons; the top ten hold around 6.4%. The receptors were gathered from a human donor in good health. Each CDR3 is given with its conserved first and last residue. A D gene is named only where the DNA matches it firmly. Size is stated for part of the rows, as once, few or many counts, or as a class when the clone is expanded.

v_gene: TRBV3-1
abundance: NA
d_gene: TRBD2
j_gene: TRBJ2-1
CDR3aa: CASSQDSLASGEQFF
CDR3nt: TGTGCCAGCAGCCAAGATTCACTAGCGTCGGGTGAGCAGTTCTTC

v_gene: TRBV4-3
abundance: NA
d_gene: NA
j_gene: TRBJ2-3
CDR3aa: CASSVGISTDTQYF
CDR3nt: TGCGCCAGCAGCGTGGGGATTAGCACAGATACGCAGTATTTT

v_gene: TRBV2
abundance: NA
d_gene: NA
j_gene: TRBJ2-1
CDR3aa: CASSESGQFF
CDR3nt: TGTGCCAGCAGTGAATCCGGGCAGTTCTTC

v_gene: TRBV20-1
abundance: few
d_gene: TRBD2
j_gene: TRBJ2-7
CDR3aa: CSAPGLALYEQYF
CDR3nt: TGCAGTGCCCCGGGACTAGCCCTCTACGAGCAGTACTTC

v_gene: TRBV7-9
abundance: few
d_gene: NA
j_gene: TRBJ2-2
CDR3aa: CASTEGSGELFF
CDR3nt: TGTGCCAGCACCGAGGGATCCGGGGAGCTGTTTTTT

v_gene: TRBV20-1
abundance: NA
d_gene: NA
j_gene: TRBJ2-3
CDR3aa: CSARDDGKRYF
CDR3nt: TGCAGTGCTAGAGATGACGGAAAAAGGTATTTT

v_gene: TRBV19
abundance: few
d_gene: TRBD1
j_gene: TRBJ2-1
CDR3aa: CATLNRTGRFEPNEQFF
CDR3nt: TGTGCCACCCTTAACAGGACAGGACGGTTCGAGCCCAATGAGCAGTTCTTC

v_gene: TRBV6-5
abundance: NA
d_gene: NA
j_gene: TRBJ1-2
CDR3aa: CASSDRNGYTF
CDR3nt: TGTGCCAGCAGCGACAGAAATGGCTACACCTTC

v_gene: TRBV4-3
abundance: many
d_gene: TRBD1
j_gene: TRBJ2-5
CDR3aa: CASSQQGQAQETQYF
CDR3nt: TGCGCCAGCAGCCAACAGGGACAGGCACAAGAGACCCAGTACTTC

v_gene: TRBV4-2
abundance: few
d_gene: TRBD2
j_gene: TRBJ2-7
CDR3aa: CASSLLAEATYEQYF
CDR3nt: TGTGCCAGCAGCCTTCTAGCGGAGGCTACCTACGAGCAGTACTTC

v_gene: TRBV28
abundance: NA
d_gene: NA
j_gene: TRBJ1-2
CDR3aa: CASSSRGNGYTF
CDR3nt: TGTGCCAGCAGCAGTAGGGGAAATGGCTACACCTTC

v_gene: TRBV10-3
abundance: NA
d_gene: NA
j_gene: TRBJ1-1
CDR3aa: CAISESGPLIEAFF
CDR3nt: TGTGCCATCAGTGAGTCGGGACCGTTAATTGAAGCTTTCTTT

v_gene: TRBV18
abundance: few
d_gene: NA
j_gene: TRBJ1-6
CDR3aa: CASSPGERELGPLHF
CDR3nt: TGTGCCAGCTCACCAGGAGAGCGGGAACTGGGGCCCCTCCACTTT

v_gene: TRBV3-1
abundance: NA
d_gene: NA
j_gene: TRBJ1-3
CDR3aa: CASSPHAGNTIYF
CDR3nt: TGTGCCAGCAGCCCCCACGCTGGAAACACCATATATTTT

v_gene: TRBV29-1
abundance: many
d_gene: NA
j_gene: TRBJ2-5
CDR3aa: CSVGRFEETQYF
CDR3nt: TGCAGCGTTGGGCGGTTCGAGGAGACCCAGTACTTC

v_gene: TRBV28
abundance: NA
d_gene: NA
j_gene: TRBJ1-3
CDR3aa: CASKGFGNTIYF
CDR3nt: TGTGCCAGCAAAGGGTTCGGAAACACCATATATTTT

v_gene: TRBV6-2/TRBV6-3
abundance: few
d_gene: NA
j_gene: TRBJ1-1
CDR3aa: CASRDEIGTEAFF
CDR3nt: TGTGCCAGCAGAGATGAAATCGGCACTGAAGCTTTCTTT

v_gene: TRBV14
abundance: NA
d_gene: NA
j_gene: TRBJ2-5
CDR3aa: CASSQLRGSRQETQYF
CDR3nt: TGTGCCAGCAGCCAGTTACGGGGGAGTAGGCAAGAGACCCAGTACTTC

v_gene: TRBV28
abundance: many
d_gene: TRBD1
j_gene: TRBJ1-4
CDR3aa: CASTRLGTGGEKLFF
CDR3nt: TGTGCCAGCACCCGATTAGGGACAGGGGGCGAAAAACTGTTTTTT

v_gene: TRBV5-1
abundance: NA
d_gene: NA
j_gene: TRBJ2-1
CDR3aa: CASSLTSQNNEQFF
CDR3nt: TGCGCCAGCAGCTTGACTAGTCAGAACAATGAGCAGTTCTTC

v_gene: TRBV6-2/TRBV6-3
abundance: few
d_gene: TRBD2
j_gene: TRBJ2-1
CDR3aa: CASTHEAGGPKTHEQFF
CDR3nt: TGTGCCAGCACCCACGAAGCGGGAGGGCCCAAGACACATGAGCAGTTCTTC

v_gene: TRBV7-8
abundance: few
d_gene: NA
j_gene: TRBJ2-2
CDR3aa: CASSTRRNTGELFF
CDR3nt: TGTGCCAGCAGCACCCGTAGAAACACCGGGGAGCTGTTTTTT

v_gene: TRBV7-9
abundance: NA
d_gene: TRBD1
j_gene: TRBJ2-5
CDR3aa: CASSLPRGRGQQETQYF
CDR3nt: TGTGCCAGCAGCTTACCCCGTGGCAGGGGGCAACAGGAGACCCAGTACTTC

v_gene: TRBV4-1
abundance: few
d_gene: TRBD1
j_gene: TRBJ1-2
CDR3aa: CASSQAGTDYGYTF
CDR3nt: TGCGCCAGCAGCCAGGCCGGGACAGACTATGGCTACACCTTC

v_gene: TRBV2
abundance: few
d_gene: NA
j_gene: TRBJ1-5
CDR3aa: CASSDRTGNQPQHF
CDR3nt: TGTGCCAGCAGTGACAGGACAGGCAATCAGCCCCAGCATTTT

v_gene: TRBV28
abundance: NA
d_gene: NA
j_gene: TRBJ2-7
CDR3aa: CASSGISAGQKSSYEQYF
CDR3nt: TGTGCCAGCAGTGGGATTAGTGCGGGACAGAAGAGCTCCTACGAGCAGTACTTC

v_gene: TRBV7-8
abundance: NA
d_gene: TRBD2
j_gene: TRBJ2-1
CDR3aa: CASSPTGLAGLNEQFF
CDR3nt: TGTGCCAGCAGCCCAACGGGACTAGCGGGATTAAATGAGCAGTTCTTC

v_gene: TRBV10-3
abundance: few
d_gene: NA
j_gene: TRBJ1-2
CDR3aa: CAISHRVDNYGYTF
CDR3nt: TGTGCCATCAGTCACAGGGTGGATAACTATGGCTACACCTTC

v_gene: TRBV20-1
abundance: few
d_gene: NA
j_gene: TRBJ2-7
CDR3aa: CSARDYRGRYSYEQYF
CDR3nt: TGCAGTGCTAGAGATTACCGCGGGCGCTACTCCTACGAGCAGTACTTC

v_gene: TRBV19
abundance: many
d_gene: NA
j_gene: TRBJ2-6
CDR3aa: CASSIRSSGANVLTF
CDR3nt: TGTGCCAGTAGTATACGCAGCTCTGGGGCCAACGTCCTGACTTTC

v_gene: TRBV7-9
abundance: NA
d_gene: TRBD2
j_gene: TRBJ2-3
CDR3aa: CASSLGSAGVDTQYF
CDR3nt: TGTGCCAGCAGCTTAGGGTCCGCGGGAGTCGATACGCAGTATTTT

v_gene: TRBV11-1
abundance: NA
d_gene: TRBD1
j_gene: TRBJ2-7
CDR3aa: CASSLRGTIGQVSYEQYF
CDR3nt: TGTGCCAGCAGCTTAAGGGGGACCATCGGACAGGTCTCCTACGAGCAGTACTTC

v_gene: TRBV28
abundance: NA
d_gene: NA
j_gene: TRBJ1-2
CDR3aa: CASSSNRAIFDGYTF
CDR3nt: TGTGCCAGCAGTTCGAACAGGGCCATCTTCGATGGCTACACCTTC

v_gene: TRBV7-9
abundance: NA
d_gene: NA
j_gene: TRBJ2-6
CDR3aa: CASSYGPRDGANVLTF
CDR3nt: TGTGCCAGCAGCTATGGGCCCAGGGATGGGGCCAACGTCCTGACTTTC

v_gene: TRBV28
abundance: many
d_gene: NA
j_gene: TRBJ1-2
CDR3aa: CASTVDDGAYGYTF
CDR3nt: TGTGCCAGCACGGTCGACGACGGCGCCTATGGCTACACCTTC

v_gene: TRBV19
abundance: NA
d_gene: NA
j_gene: TRBJ1-1
CDR3aa: CASKGQGAFF
CDR3nt: TGTGCCAGTAAGGGGCAGGGGGCTTTCTTT

v_gene: TRBV11-1
abundance: few
d_gene: TRBD2
j_gene: TRBJ2-1
CDR3aa: CASSFYGSGRANIF
CDR3nt: TGTGCCAGCAGCTTTTATGGTAGCGGGAGGGCCAACATCTTC

v_gene: TRBV28
abundance: few
d_gene: TRBD2
j_gene: TRBJ2-7
CDR3aa: CASSPSTSGRRYEQYF
CDR3nt: TGTGCCAGCAGTCCATCGACTAGCGGGAGGCGCTACGAGCAGTACTTC

v_gene: TRBV5-1
abundance: NA
d_gene: NA
j_gene: TRBJ1-1
CDR3aa: CASSLEGMNTEAFF
CDR3nt: TGCGCCAGCAGCTTGGAGGGCATGAACACTGAAGCTTTCTTT

v_gene: TRBV7-9
abundance: few
d_gene: NA
j_gene: TRBJ2-5
CDR3aa: CASSLTSPHGAQYF
CDR3nt: TGTGCCAGCAGCTTAACGAGCCCCCACGGGGCCCAGTACTTC

v_gene: TRBV6-2/TRBV6-3
abundance: few
d_gene: TRBD2
j_gene: TRBJ2-3
CDR3aa: CASRKAGGTDTQYF
CDR3nt: TGTGCCAGCAGGAAAGCGGGGGGCACAGATACGCAGTATTTT

v_gene: TRBV28
abundance: NA
d_gene: TRBD2
j_gene: TRBJ2-7
CDR3aa: CASSWTSGAYEQYF
CDR3nt: TGTGCCAGCAGTTGGACTAGCGGGGCCTACGAGCAGTACTTC

v_gene: TRBV10-3
abundance: NA
d_gene: NA
j_gene: TRBJ2-7
CDR3aa: CAISRDITRGGEQYF
CDR3nt: TGTGCCATCAGCCGGGACATCACCAGAGGGGGCGAGCAGTACTTC

v_gene: TRBV2
abundance: few
d_gene: TRBD2
j_gene: TRBJ2-2
CDR3aa: CASSVPQRETTGELFF
CDR3nt: TGTGCCAGCAGTGTCCCGCAGCGGGAGACGACCGGGGAGCTGTTTTTT

v_gene: TRBV12-3/TRBV12-4
abundance: NA
d_gene: NA
j_gene: TRBJ2-7
CDR3aa: CASSLGMGSYEQYF
CDR3nt: TGTGCCAGCAGTTTAGGAATGGGGTCTTACGAGCAGTACTTC

v_gene: TRBV19
abundance: few
d_gene: NA
j_gene: TRBJ1-5
CDR3aa: CASSIGGTDQPQHF
CDR3nt: TGTGCCAGTAGTATTGGGGGCACAGATCAGCCCCAGCATTTT

v_gene: TRBV12-3/TRBV12-4
abundance: few
d_gene: TRBD2
j_gene: TRBJ2-2
CDR3aa: CASSFIAPRLAGETGELFF
CDR3nt: TGTGCCAGCAGTTTCATCGCTCCCCGACTAGCGGGAGAGACCGGGGAGCTGTTTTTT

v_gene: TRBV29-1
abundance: many
d_gene: NA
j_gene: TRBJ2-3
CDR3aa: CSVEDSKADTQYF
CDR3nt: TGCAGCGTTGAGGACAGTAAGGCAGATACGCAGTATTTT

v_gene: TRBV7-3
abundance: NA
d_gene: NA
j_gene: TRBJ2-5
CDR3aa: CASSPQGPGETQYF
CDR3nt: TGTGCCAGCAGCCCACAGGGACCTGGAGAGACCCAGTACTTC